This T cell receptor beta chain was sequenced for a study of cytomegalovirus exposure and HLA in healthy donors. Findings and caveats of the study: It emerged from a later analysis that several of the most significant clusters appeared to be linked to common viral pathogens.

The V segment lost 3 bases and the J segment 5 bases; nucleotides outside the gene matches: 9. The CDR3 has 16 amino acids. Germline lookup yields CDR1 LNHDA and CDR2 SQIVND (reference sequence). Primers included in the PCR were 60 Vbeta and 13 Jbeta primers. Repertoires were generated with immunoSEQ multiplex PCR, while TCRdb's copy carries only in-frame clones and drops some. The sample has roughly 160,000 clones, almost 80% seen once; the top ten hold about 1.3%. The table lists this clone with a count of one. The antigen remains undetermined. Sequenced: PBMCs. The clonotype was recovered from a woman in her 50s in good health and CMV-seronegative. The chain recombines TRBV19 with TRBJ2-2; the match to TRBD1 covers 7 bases. The CDR3 DNA reads as TGTGCCAGTAGTATGAGGGCAGGGGGTAATACCGGGGAGCTGTTTTTT. It is translated as CASSMRAGGNTGELFF.